This TCR beta chain was identified in a study of T cell changes during pregnancy in multiple sclerosis (dated by TCRdb to between 2018 and 2020). A note on the overall study: Changes in the T cell repertoire over the course of pregnancy were examined in this study in women with multiple sclerosis.

Preparation of the library involved the immunoSEQ multiplex PCR assay. Entries here come from immuneACCESS through TCRdb and include only in-frame sequences with V and J called. Some clones fail to appear in such tables; in the studies checked, an unresolved V gene covers under half of the shortfall, and the cause of the remainder is unknown. Here the sample has roughly 38,000 clones; 91% occur a single time. The top ten clonotypes cover 0.4% to 0.6% of the sample. Notes on this clone: The antigen it binds to is not known. Per-base quality was not reported, and no clone a single base away is much larger than it.

The CDR3, from cysteine to phenylalanine, totals 17 residues. Only the CDR3 region is kept as DNA, spanning 51 bases read in frame from base 1. CDR1 and CDR2 are drawn from the germline V gene (reference sequence): GTSNPN, SVGIG. The V end gives up 2 bases and the J end 3 bases, leaving 13 bases in the junction not matched to a gene. The V and J segments used are TRBV30 and TRBJ2-3, and TRBD2 matches 8 of the central bases. Specimen: CD4+ T cells from peripheral blood mononuclear cells, collected in the second trimester of pregnancy. The TCR sequence derives from a female donor in good health, enrolled as a control in a pregnancy study. The DNA sequence follows: TGTGCCTGGAGTCCCCCGGGACTAGTGGGGGGAACAGATACGCAGTATTTT. This codes for CAWSPPGLVGGTDTQYF.